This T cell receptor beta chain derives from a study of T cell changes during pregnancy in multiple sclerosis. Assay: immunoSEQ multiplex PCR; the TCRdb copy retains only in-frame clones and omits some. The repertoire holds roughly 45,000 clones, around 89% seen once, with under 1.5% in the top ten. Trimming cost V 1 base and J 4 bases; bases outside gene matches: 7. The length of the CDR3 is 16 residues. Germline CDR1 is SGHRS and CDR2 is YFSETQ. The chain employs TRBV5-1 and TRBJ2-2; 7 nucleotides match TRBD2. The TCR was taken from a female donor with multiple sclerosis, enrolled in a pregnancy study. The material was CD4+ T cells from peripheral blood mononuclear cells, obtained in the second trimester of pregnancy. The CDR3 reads CASSLMRESSTGELFF. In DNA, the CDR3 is TGCGCCAGCAGCTTGATGCGGGAGAGTTCCACCGGGGAGCTGTTTTTT.